The clone carrying this TCR beta chain has only a few counts. This record belongs to a study of T cells in Graves' hyperthyroidism and ophthalmopathy. TCR beta CDR3 regions were amplified from RNA. The HTBI set primed first-round TCR CDR3 RT-PCR. Via MiXCR, TCRdb re-called the multiplex PCR reads, giving one row per CDR3 protein. This table holds about 620,000 distinct CDR3 sequences, about 16% found once. The CDR3 is 14 residues long. V lost 5 bases, J lost 2 bases, and 4 bases stayed unmatched. Germline CDR1 reads SGHTA; CDR2 reads FQGNSA. The V gene is TRBV7-2, the J gene TRBJ1-2, with TRBD1 identical over 8 bases. The sample taken for sequencing was blood. This clonotype was obtained from a woman aged 30 to 39 with Graves' hyperthyroidism. The DNA of the CDR3 is TGTGCCAGCAGCCCCCGGGACAGGAACTATGGCTACACCTTC. Its protein product is CASSPRDRNYGYTF. Based on the CDR3 plus reference TRBV7-2 and TRBJ1-2, the full variable domain is GAGVSQSPSNKVTEKGKDVELRCDPISGHTALYWYRQSLGQGLEFLIYFQGNSAPDKSGLPSDRFSAERTGGSVSTLTIQRTQQEDSAVYLCASSPRDRNYGYTFGSGTRLTVV.